This is a list of T cell receptor beta chains from one sample in a study of T cell responses to AZD1222 COVID-19 vaccine. Libraries were prepared by immunoSEQ multiplex PCR; TCRdb keeps only in-frame clonotypes and omits some of them. The table includes about 88,000 clones, 92% detected once. Source: peripheral blood, taken on day 0 of AZD1222 vaccination. Every receptor here comes from an adult in good health. CDR3s include the opening cysteine and the closing phenylalanine or tryptophan. The order of the fields is clone size, D gene, J gene, V gene, CDR3 protein, CDR3 DNA. A D gene is named only where the DNA matches it firmly. Some rows mark clone size as missing; the rest say once, few, many or name a class of expanded clone.

NA	TRBD1	TRBJ2-7	TRBV7-9	CASSPGTGTYEQYF	TGTGCCAGCAGCCCCGGGACAGGAACCTACGAGCAGTACTTC
NA	NA	TRBJ1-4	TRBV24-1	CATSDPDRTNEKLFF	TGTGCCACCAGTGATCCAGACAGGACGAATGAAAAACTGTTTTTT
few	NA	TRBJ1-5	TRBV21-1	CASYQPQHF	TGTGCCAGCTACCAGCCCCAGCATTTT
NA	NA	TRBJ1-2	TRBV5-1	CASSPGEGIYGYTF	TGCGCCAGCAGCCCTGGAGAGGGGATATATGGCTACACCTTC
NA	NA	TRBJ2-1	TRBV19	CASSIGAYNEQFF	TGTGCCAGTAGTATTGGGGCTTACAATGAGCAGTTCTTC
NA	TRBD1	TRBJ1-5	TRBV18	CASSPTGENQPQHF	TGTGCCAGCTCACCTACAGGGGAGAATCAGCCCCAGCATTTT
NA	NA	TRBJ2-1	TRBV2	CASSETRASTGVDEQFF	TGTGCCAGCAGTGAAACGAGGGCGAGCACCGGTGTCGATGAGCAGTTCTTC
NA	TRBD1	TRBJ1-5	TRBV7-2	CASSLAIQGGQPQHF	TGTGCCAGCAGCTTAGCTATACAGGGGGGGCAGCCCCAGCATTTT
NA	TRBD2	TRBJ2-1	TRBV4-1	CASSPPAGLAAENEQFF	TGCGCCAGCAGCCCCCCGGCCGGACTAGCGGCAGAGAATGAGCAGTTCTTC
NA	NA	TRBJ2-7	TRBV28	CASSFWGSYEQYF	TGTGCCAGCAGTTTTTGGGGGAGCTACGAGCAGTACTTC
NA	NA	TRBJ1-1	TRBV30	CAWSTTNTEAFF	TGTGCCTGGAGTACGACAAACACTGAAGCTTTCTTT
NA	NA	TRBJ2-7	TRBV19	CASSTWEDSYEQYF	TGTGCCAGTAGTACCTGGGAGGACAGCTACGAGCAGTACTTC
NA	NA	TRBJ1-2	TRBV30	CAWSRDGSNYGYTF	TGTGCCTGGAGTCGGGACGGGTCTAACTATGGCTACACCTTC
NA	NA	TRBJ2-1	TRBV9	CASNKGDYNEQFF	TGTGCCAGCAATAAGGGAGACTACAATGAGCAGTTCTTC
NA	TRBD1	TRBJ1-5	TRBV27	CASSPKQGAGNQPQHF	TGTGCCAGCAGTCCGAAACAGGGGGCTGGCAATCAGCCCCAGCATTTT
NA	NA	TRBJ2-1	TRBV12-3/TRBV12-4	CASSPDRYNEQFF	TGTGCCAGCAGTCCGGACAGATACAATGAGCAGTTCTTC
NA	NA	TRBJ1-2	TRBV6-5	CASSYGDGTNYGYTF	TGTGCCAGCAGCTACGGTGACGGAACTAACTATGGCTACACCTTC
NA	NA	TRBJ1-4	TRBV13	CASSPRPQGAGEKLFF	TGTGCCAGCAGCCCCCGACCACAGGGAGCGGGAGAAAAACTGTTTTTT
NA	TRBD1	TRBJ1-2	TRBV30	CACRGPSVGGYTF	TGTGCCTGTAGGGGGCCTTCAGTGGGTGGCTACACCTTC
NA	NA	TRBJ2-5	TRBV7-9	CASSLVAVQETQYF	TGTGCCAGCAGCTTAGTGGCAGTCCAAGAGACCCAGTACTTC
few	NA	TRBJ1-1	TRBV7-9	CASSLGGLAEAFF	TGTGCCAGCAGCTTAGGGGGGTTAGCTGAAGCTTTCTTT
NA	TRBD2	TRBJ2-1	TRBV2	CASSVGAGVEQFF	TGTGCCAGCAGTGTAGGAGCGGGAGTTGAGCAGTTCTTC
NA	NA	TRBJ2-3	TRBV6-5	CASRGDQGNTDTQYF	TGTGCCAGCAGGGGGGATCAGGGAAACACAGATACGCAGTATTTT
NA	NA	TRBJ2-5	TRBV10-3	CAISDSQGWETQYF	TGTGCCATCAGTGATTCCCAGGGGTGGGAGACCCAGTACTTC
NA	NA	TRBJ1-6	TRBV28	CASSLPVGSPLHF	TGTGCCAGCAGTTTACCGGTCGGTTCACCCCTCCACTTT
NA	TRBD2	TRBJ2-1	TRBV2	CASSGTSGSIEQFF	TGTGCCAGCAGCGGGACTAGCGGGAGTATAGAGCAGTTCTTC
NA	TRBD1	TRBJ2-2	TRBV27	CASRSDRGHDTGELFF	TGTGCCAGCAGATCGGACAGGGGGCATGACACCGGGGAGCTGTTTTTT
NA	NA	TRBJ1-1	TRBV28	CASLTVAGRETEAFF	TGTGCCAGCCTCACTGTGGCAGGGAGGGAAACTGAAGCTTTCTTT
NA	NA	TRBJ1-5	TRBV7-6	CASSSEGGSNQPQHF	TGTGCCAGCAGCTCCGAGGGGGGTAGCAATCAGCCCCAGCATTTT
NA	TRBD2	TRBJ2-7	TRBV28	CASSSTGGYSYEQYF	TGTGCCAGCAGTTCGACGGGGGGGTACTCCTACGAGCAGTACTTC
NA	NA	TRBJ1-3	TRBV9	CASSPPLETSSGNTIYF	TGTGCCAGCAGCCCCCCATTAGAGACTAGCTCTGGAAACACCATATATTTT
NA	TRBD2	TRBJ2-3	TRBV7-9	CASSFAGTSYFSTDTQYF	TGTGCCAGCAGCTTTGCCGGGACTAGTTACTTTAGCACAGATACGCAGTATTTT
NA	NA	TRBJ2-7	TRBV29-1	CSVVRTGTRQEQYF	TGCAGCGTTGTAAGGACAGGGACTAGGCAGGAGCAGTACTTC
NA	NA	TRBJ2-7	TRBV10-3	CATHLYRGAPTYEQYF	TGTGCCACCCACCTCTACCGGGGGGCCCCGACCTACGAGCAGTACTTC
once	TRBD1	TRBJ2-2	TRBV9	CASSGDRGQGTGELFF	TGTGCCAGCAGCGGGGACAGGGGGCAGGGCACCGGGGAGCTGTTTTTT
NA	NA	TRBJ2-3	TRBV19	CASSIGSSSTDTQYF	TGTGCCAGTAGTATCGGCTCCTCTAGCACAGATACGCAGTATTTT
NA	NA	TRBJ1-1	TRBV2	CASSLLLAFF	TGTGCCAGCAGCCTCTTGTTAGCTTTCTTT
NA	NA	TRBJ1-4	TRBV28	CASSSIRGPTNEKLFF	TGTGCCAGCAGTTCAATCCGCGGACCGACTAATGAAAAACTGTTTTTT
once	NA	TRBJ2-7	TRBV7-9	CASSPGSSSYEQYF	TGTGCCAGCAGTCCCGGGTCGAGCTCCTACGAGCAGTACTTC